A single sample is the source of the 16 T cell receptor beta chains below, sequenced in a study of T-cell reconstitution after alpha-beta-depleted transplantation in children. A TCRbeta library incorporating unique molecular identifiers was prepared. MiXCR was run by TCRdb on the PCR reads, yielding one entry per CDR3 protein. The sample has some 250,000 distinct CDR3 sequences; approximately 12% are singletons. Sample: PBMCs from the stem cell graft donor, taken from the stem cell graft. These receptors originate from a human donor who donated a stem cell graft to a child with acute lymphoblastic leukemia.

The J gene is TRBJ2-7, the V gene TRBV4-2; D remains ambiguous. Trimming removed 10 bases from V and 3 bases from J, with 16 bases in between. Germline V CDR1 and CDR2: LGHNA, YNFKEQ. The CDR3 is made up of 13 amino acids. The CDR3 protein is CAMGPAGLYEQYF. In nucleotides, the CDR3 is TGTGCCATGGGCCCCGCAGGCCTCTACGAGCAGTACTTC.

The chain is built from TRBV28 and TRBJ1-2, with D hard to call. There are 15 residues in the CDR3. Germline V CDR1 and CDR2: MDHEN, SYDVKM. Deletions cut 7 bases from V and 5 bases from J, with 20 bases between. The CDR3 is CASTSLPGAPYGYTF. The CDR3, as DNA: TGTGCCAGCACCTCTCTTCCGGGAGCTCCTTATGGCTACACCTTC.

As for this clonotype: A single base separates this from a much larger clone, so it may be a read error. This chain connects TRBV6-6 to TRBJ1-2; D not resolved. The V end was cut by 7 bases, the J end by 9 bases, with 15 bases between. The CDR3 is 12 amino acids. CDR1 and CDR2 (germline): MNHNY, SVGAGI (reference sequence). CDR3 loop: CASTERAGCYTF. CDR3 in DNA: TGTGCCAGCACAGAGAGGGCGGGATGCTACACCTTC.

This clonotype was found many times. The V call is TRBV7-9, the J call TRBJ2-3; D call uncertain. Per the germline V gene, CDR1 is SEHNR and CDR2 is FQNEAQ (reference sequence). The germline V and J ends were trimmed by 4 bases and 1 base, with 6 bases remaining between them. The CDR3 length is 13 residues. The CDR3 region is CASSSPGTDTQYF. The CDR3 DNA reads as TGTGCCAGCAGCTCCCCTGGCACAGATACGCAGTATTTT.

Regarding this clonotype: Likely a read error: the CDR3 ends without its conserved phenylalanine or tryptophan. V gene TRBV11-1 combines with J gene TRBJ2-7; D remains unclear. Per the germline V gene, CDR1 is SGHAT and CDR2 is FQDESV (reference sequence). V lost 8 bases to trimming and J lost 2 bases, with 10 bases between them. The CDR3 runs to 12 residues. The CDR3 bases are TGTGCCAGCCGCCTAGGAACCTACGAGCAGTACTTG. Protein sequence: CASRLGTYEQYL.

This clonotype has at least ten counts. CDR3 in DNA: TGTGCCAGTAGTTTACGACTAGCGGGAGCCTACGAGCAGTACTTC. It yields the protein CASSLRLAGAYEQYF. The J gene is TRBJ2-7, the V gene TRBV19; 12 nucleotides match TRBD2. After removal of 5 bases from V and 2 bases from J, the junction contained 4 bases not matched to a gene. The CDR3 is 15 residues long. CDR1 and CDR2 (germline): LNHDA, SQIVND (reference sequence).

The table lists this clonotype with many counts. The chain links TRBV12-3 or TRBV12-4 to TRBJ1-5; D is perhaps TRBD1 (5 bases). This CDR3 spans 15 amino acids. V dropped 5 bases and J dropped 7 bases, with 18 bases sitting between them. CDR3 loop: CASSERHGGGQPQHF. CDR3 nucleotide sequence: TGTGCCAGCAGTGAACGACATGGGGGGGGGCAGCCCCAGCATTTT.

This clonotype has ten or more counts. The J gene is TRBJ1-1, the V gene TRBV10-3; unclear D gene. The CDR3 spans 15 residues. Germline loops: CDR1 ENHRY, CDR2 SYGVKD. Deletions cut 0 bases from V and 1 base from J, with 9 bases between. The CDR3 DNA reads TGTGCCATCAGTGAGTCGGGAGGAGAGAACACTGAAGCTTTCTTT. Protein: CAISESGGENTEAFF.

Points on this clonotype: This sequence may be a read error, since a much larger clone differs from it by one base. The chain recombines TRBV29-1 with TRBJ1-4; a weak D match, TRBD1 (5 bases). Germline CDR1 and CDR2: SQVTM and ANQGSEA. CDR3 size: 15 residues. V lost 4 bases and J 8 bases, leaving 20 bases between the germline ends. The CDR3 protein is CSVGDPGGVREKLFF. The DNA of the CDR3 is TGCAGCGTTGGAGATCCGGGGGGAGTAAGGGAAAAACTGTTTTTT.

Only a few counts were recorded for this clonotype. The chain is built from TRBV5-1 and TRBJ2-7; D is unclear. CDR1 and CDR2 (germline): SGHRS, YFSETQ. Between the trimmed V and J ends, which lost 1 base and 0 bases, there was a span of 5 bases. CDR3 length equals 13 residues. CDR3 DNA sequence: TGCGCCAGCAGCTTGCCAGTCTCCTACGAGCAGTACTTC. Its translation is CASSLPVSYEQYF.

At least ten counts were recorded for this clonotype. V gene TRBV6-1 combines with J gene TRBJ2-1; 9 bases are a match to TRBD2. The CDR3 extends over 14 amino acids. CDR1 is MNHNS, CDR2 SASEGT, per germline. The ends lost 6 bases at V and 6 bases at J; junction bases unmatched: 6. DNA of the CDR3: TGTGCCAGCAGCTTCGGACTAGCGAGCAATGAGCAGTTCTTC. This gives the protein CASSFGLASNEQFF.

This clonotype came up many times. The CDR3 spells CSAPGLERDHYNEQFF. The CDR3 coding sequence is TGCAGCGCGCCTGGGCTGGAGCGGGACCACTACAATGAGCAGTTCTTC. The V and J genes are TRBV29-1 and TRBJ2-1; 7 nucleotides match TRBD2. With 7 bases clipped from V and 3 bases from J, the junction kept 15 bases outside the gene matches. Germline CDR1 reads SQVTM; CDR2 reads ANQGSEA. The CDR3 extends over 16 amino acids.

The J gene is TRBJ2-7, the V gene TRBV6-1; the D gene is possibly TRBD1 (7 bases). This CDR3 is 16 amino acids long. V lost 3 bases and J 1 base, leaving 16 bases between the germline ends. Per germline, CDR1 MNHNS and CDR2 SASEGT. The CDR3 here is CASSEWTGGGSYEQYF. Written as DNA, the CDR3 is TGTGCCAGCAGTGAGTGGACAGGAGGGGGTTCCTACGAGCAGTACTTC.

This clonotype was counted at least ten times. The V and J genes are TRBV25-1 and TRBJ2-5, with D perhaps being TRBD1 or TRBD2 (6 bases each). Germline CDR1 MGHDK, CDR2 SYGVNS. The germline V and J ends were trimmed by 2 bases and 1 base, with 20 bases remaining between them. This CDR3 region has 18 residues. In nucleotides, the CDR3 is TGTGCCAGCAGTGAAATTTCGGGGGCCGCGGTCTTCCAAGAGACCCAGTACTTC. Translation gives CASSEISGAAVFQETQYF. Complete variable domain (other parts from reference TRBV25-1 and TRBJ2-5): EADIYQTPRYLVIGTGKKITLECSQTMGHDKMYWYQQDPGMELHLIHYSYGVNSTEKGDLSSESTVSRIRTEHFPLTLESARPSHTSQYLCASSEISGAAVFQETQYFGPGTRLLVL.

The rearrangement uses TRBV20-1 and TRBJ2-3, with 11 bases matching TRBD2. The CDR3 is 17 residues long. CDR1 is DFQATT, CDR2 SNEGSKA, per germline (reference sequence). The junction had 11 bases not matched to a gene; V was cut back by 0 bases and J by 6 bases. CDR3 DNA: TGCAGTGCTAGAGATCGAAATAGCGGGGGGGCAACGGATACGCAGTATTTT. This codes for CSARDRNSGGATDTQYF.

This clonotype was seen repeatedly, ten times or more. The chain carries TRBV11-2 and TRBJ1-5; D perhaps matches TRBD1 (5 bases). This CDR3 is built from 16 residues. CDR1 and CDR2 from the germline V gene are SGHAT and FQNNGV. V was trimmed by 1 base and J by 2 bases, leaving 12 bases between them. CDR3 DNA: TGTGCCAGCAGCTTAGGTCTTCTGGGGGGCAATCAGCCCCAGCATTTT. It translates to CASSLGLLGGNQPQHF. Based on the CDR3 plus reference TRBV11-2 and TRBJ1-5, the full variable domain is EAGVAQSPRYKIIEKRQSVAFWCNPISGHATLYWYQQILGQGPKLLIQFQNNGVVDDSQLPKDRFSAERLKGVDSTLKIQPAKLEDSAVYLCASSLGLLGGNQPQHFGDGTRLSIL.